The 10 T cell receptor beta chains below were found in one sample sequenced in a study of cytomegalovirus exposure and HLA in healthy donors. Primers: 60 Vbeta forward and 13 Jbeta reverse. Libraries were prepared by immunoSEQ multiplex PCR; TCRdb keeps only in-frame clonotypes and omits some of them. The sample comprises about 140,000 clones, around 78% of which are singletons, and around 2.5% rests with the top ten. The sequenced material came from PBMCs. Source of these receptors: a woman younger than 35 in good health and CMV-seropositive.

The genes are TRBV30 and TRBJ1-5; possibly TRBD1 for D (6 bases). The CDR3 length is 15 residues. The ends were cut back, 3 bases at V and 3 bases at J, with 15 bases in the middle. The germline CDR1 and CDR2 sequences are GTSNPN and SVGIG (reference sequence). The CDR3 spells CAWSAGEAVNQPQHF. Here the CDR3 DNA reads TGTGCCTGGAGCGCAGGGGAAGCGGTCAATCAGCCCCAGCATTTT.

The chain combines TRBV18 with TRBJ2-7, with D perhaps TRBD1 (6 bases). The germline V and J ends were trimmed by 5 bases and 3 bases, with 11 bases remaining between them. The germline V gene has CDR1 KGHSH and CDR2 LQKENI. This CDR3 has 13 residues. The CDR3: CASSIGQNYEQYF. The CDR3 region has the DNA TGTGCCAGCTCAATCGGACAGAACTACGAGCAGTACTTC.

The rearrangement links TRBV11-2 to TRBJ1-1; D is ambiguous. CDR1 is SGHAT, CDR2 FQNNGV, per germline. The CDR3 is 16 residues long. The V end was cut by 5 bases, the J end by 0 bases, with 16 bases between. In DNA form, the CDR3 reads TGTGCCAGCAGCCTCGGTGAGGGATGGATGAACACTGAAGCTTTCTTT. This sequence encodes CASSLGEGWMNTEAFF. Filled out from reference TRBV11-2 and TRBJ1-1, the complete variable domain reads EAGVAQSPRYKIIEKRQSVAFWCNPISGHATLYWYQQILGQGPKLLIQFQNNGVVDDSQLPKDRFSAERLKGVDSTLKIQPAKLEDSAVYLCASSLGEGWMNTEAFFGQGTRLTVV.

This clone came up a few times. The V call is TRBV6-5, the J call TRBJ2-7; tentatively, D is TRBD2 (5 bases). The length of the CDR3 is 14 residues. V dropped 6 bases and J dropped 0 bases, with 12 bases sitting between them. The germline gives CDR1 MNHEY, CDR2 SVGAGI. As DNA, the CDR3 is TGTGCCAGCAGAGAGGGTCCTAGCTCCTACGAGCAGTACTTC. This codes for CASREGPSSYEQYF.

The chain has TRBV6-5 and TRBJ2-7; 11 bases are shared with TRBD1. The CDR3 extends over 14 amino acids. With 2 bases clipped from V and 6 bases from J, the junction kept 3 bases outside the gene matches. The V gene's germline CDR1 is MNHEY and CDR2 SVGAGI. Here the CDR3 reads CASSYRTGGGEQYF. The CDR3 DNA reads TGTGCCAGCAGTTACAGGACAGGGGGCGGCGAGCAGTACTTC.

The chain recombines TRBV28 with TRBJ1-5; D remains ambiguous. Trimming removed 3 bases at V and 2 bases at J, with 14 bases between. Germline V CDR1 and CDR2: MDHEN, SYDVKM. The CDR3 contains 16 residues. The CDR3 bases are TGTGCCAGCAGTTTGTATGCGGGGAATGGCAATCAGCCCCAGCATTTT. Protein: CASSLYAGNGNQPQHF.

This rearrangement joins TRBV5-5 to TRBJ2-3; D is unresolved. Trimming left V 0 bases short and J 3 bases short, with 11 bases between. The CDR3 has 15 residues. Germline V gene sequence: CDR1 SGHKS, CDR2 YYEKEE (reference sequence). CDR3 protein: CASSLARVGTDTQYF. The CDR3 region has the DNA TGTGCCAGCAGCTTGGCCCGGGTGGGTACAGATACGCAGTATTTT.

The V gene is TRBV27, the J gene TRBJ1-1; 9 nucleotides agree with TRBD1. V lost 3 bases and J lost 3; bases outside the gene matches: 5. CDR3 length: 15 residues. The germline gives CDR1 MNHEY, CDR2 SMNVEV (reference sequence). The CDR3 protein is CASSLRGQGYTEAFF. Written as DNA, the CDR3 is TGTGCCAGCAGTTTGCGGGGACAGGGTTACACTGAAGCTTTCTTT.

This chain joins TRBV18 and TRBJ1-1; 7 bases are a match to TRBD1. Germline values: CDR1 KGHSH, CDR2 LQKENI. With 1 base clipped from V and 6 bases from J, the junction kept 11 bases outside the gene matches. The CDR3 is made up of 16 amino acids. The CDR3 sequence: CASSPRTGAKLPEAFF. For the CDR3, the DNA is TGTGCCAGCTCACCACGAACAGGGGCGAAGCTTCCTGAAGCTTTCTTT.

CDR3 region: CASSFGTGMGVNTEAFF. DNA of the CDR3: TGTGCCAGCAGCTTTGGGACAGGGATGGGGGTGAACACTGAAGCTTTCTTT. V is TRBV7-9 and J is TRBJ1-1; 9 bases line up with TRBD1. This CDR3 has 17 residues. Trimming at V came to 3 bases and at J to 0 bases, leaving 8 bases not matched to a gene. Per germline, CDR1 SEHNR and CDR2 FQNEAQ (reference sequence).